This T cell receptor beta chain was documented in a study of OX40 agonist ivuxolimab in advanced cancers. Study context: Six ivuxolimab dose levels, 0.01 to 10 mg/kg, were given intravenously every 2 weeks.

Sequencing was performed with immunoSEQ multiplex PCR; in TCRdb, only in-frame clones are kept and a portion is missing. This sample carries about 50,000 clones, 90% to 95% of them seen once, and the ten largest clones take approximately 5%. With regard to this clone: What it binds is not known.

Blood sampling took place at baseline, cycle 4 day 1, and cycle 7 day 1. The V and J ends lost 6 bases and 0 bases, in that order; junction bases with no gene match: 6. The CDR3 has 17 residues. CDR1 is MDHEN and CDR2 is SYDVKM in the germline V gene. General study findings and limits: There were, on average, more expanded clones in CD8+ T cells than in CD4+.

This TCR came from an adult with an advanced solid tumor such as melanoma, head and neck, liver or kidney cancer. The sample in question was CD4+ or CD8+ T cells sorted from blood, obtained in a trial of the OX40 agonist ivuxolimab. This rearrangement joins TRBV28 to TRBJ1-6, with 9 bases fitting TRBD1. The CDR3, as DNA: TGTGCCAGCAGAGCCGGGACAGGGAGCTCCTATAATTCACCCCTCCACTTT. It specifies CASRAGTGSSYNSPLHF.